A single sample is the source of the 30 T cell receptor beta chains below, sequenced in a study of T cell repertoires and HLA-DP antigens. No cognate antigen is known for these TCRs. Some clones are missing from TCRdb's copy, which holds only in-frame ones; the method was immunoSEQ multiplex PCR. The data hold more than 90,000 clones, with around 93% observed a single time. The sequenced sample consisted of CD4+ T cells from PBMCs. The receptors stem from a woman aged 18-29 years in good health and CMV-seronegative.

The CDR3 coding sequence is TGTGCCAGCAGCCTGACTAGCGGAAGAAGCACAGATACGCAGTATTTT. Translating gives CASSLTSGRSTDTQYF. The rearrangement uses TRBV4-2 and TRBJ2-3, with 9 bases fitting TRBD2. The V and J ends lost 4 bases and 0 bases, in that order; junction bases with no gene match: 5. This CDR3 has 16 residues. Germline V gene sequence: CDR1 LGHNA, CDR2 YNFKEQ.

The chain combines TRBV19 with TRBJ2-7, with 7 bases that match TRBD1. V dropped 7 bases and J dropped 3; count of bases not matched to a gene: 3. Germline V lookup: CDR1 LNHDA, CDR2 SQIVND (reference sequence). CDR3 size: 12 residues. CDR3 region: CASIDRDYEQYF. As DNA, the CDR3 is TGTGCCAGTATTGACAGGGACTACGAGCAGTACTTC. The full variable domain, completed using reference TRBV19 and TRBJ2-7, is DGGITQSPKYLFRKEGQNVTLSCEQNLNHDAMYWYRQDPGQGLRLIYYSQIVNDFQKGDIAEGYSVSREKKESFPLTVTSAQKNPTAFYLCASIDRDYEQYFGPGTRLTVT.

The chain couples TRBV10-3 to TRBJ2-1; TRBD1 agrees at 7 bases. This CDR3 has 14 residues. From germline, CDR1 is ENHRY and CDR2 SYGVKD. Germline trimming cut 5 bases from V and 4 bases from J; bases unmatched to any gene: 5. CDR3 residues: CAISIEDRYNEQFF. Written as DNA, the CDR3 is TGTGCCATCAGTATAGAGGACAGGTACAATGAGCAGTTCTTC.

The genes are TRBV5-5 and TRBJ1-4; perhaps TRBD1 as D (5 bases). This CDR3 comprises 15 residues. Trimming removed 3 bases from V and 0 bases from J, with 9 bases in between. Germline V gene sequence: CDR1 SGHKS, CDR2 YYEKEE (reference sequence). The CDR3 reads CASSWDGATNEKLFF. The CDR3 nucleotides read TGTGCCAGCAGCTGGGACGGTGCAACTAATGAAAAACTGTTTTTT.

The chain joins TRBV29-1 to TRBJ1-1; no firm D call. Trimming took 4 bases from V and 10 from J, leaving 19 bases between them. Looked up from germline, CDR1 is SQVTM and CDR2 is ANQGSEA. The CDR3 spans 13 residues. This CDR3 reads CSVVTVGNLGAFF. CDR3 nucleotides: TGCAGCGTTGTAACCGTTGGGAACTTAGGAGCTTTCTTT.

The V gene is TRBV5-1, the J gene TRBJ1-6, with 12 bases lining up with TRBD1. Per germline, CDR1 SGHRS and CDR2 YFSETQ. Trimming at V came to 5 bases and at J to 10 bases, leaving 7 bases not matched to a gene. This CDR3 spans 15 amino acids. In DNA form, the CDR3 reads TGCGCCAGCAGACGGGACAGGGGGCCGGGATCACCCCTCCACTTT. Amino acids: CASRRDRGPGSPLHF.

The genes are TRBV5-1 and TRBJ2-2; TRBD2 matches 7 bases. This CDR3 contains 15 residues. Germline V CDR1 and CDR2: SGHRS, YFSETQ. V shed 6 bases and J 0 bases; nucleotides not matched to a gene: 5. The CDR3 is CASTTGGTNTGELFF. The CDR3 DNA sequence: TGCGCCAGCACCACCGGGGGGACGAACACCGGGGAGCTGTTTTTT.

A single count supports this clone. The chain has TRBV19 and TRBJ2-1, with 9 bases that match TRBD1. Germline loops: CDR1 LNHDA, CDR2 SQIVND (reference sequence). J gave up 6 bases and V 3 bases, and 6 bases lay outside the gene matches. CDR3 length: 15 residues. The CDR3 sequence: CASSISGQGFNEQFF. The DNA for the CDR3 is TGTGCCAGTAGTATTTCGGGACAGGGCTTCAATGAGCAGTTCTTC.

The chain recombines TRBV10-1 with TRBJ2-1, with D maybe TRBD2 (6 bases). Trimming removed 3 bases from V and 10 bases from J, with 22 bases in between. The CDR3 consists of 16 residues. The germline V gene encodes CDR1 WNHNN and CDR2 SYGVQD (reference sequence). The CDR3 DNA reads as TGCGCCAGCAGTGACATAGCGGCGAACGGTTTAAGAGAGCAGTTCTTC. Translated: CASSDIAANGLREQFF.

To note about this clone: Germline is not matched at one junction end, which may reflect a read error. The gene calls are TRBV7-7 and TRBJ2-5, with D uncertain. Germline loops: CDR1 SSHAT, CDR2 FNYEAQ (reference sequence). CDR3 length: 15 residues. CDR3 sequence reads: CASSLVYGPQETQYF. In DNA form, the CDR3 reads TGTGCTAGCAGCTTAGTGTACGGACCCCAAGAGACCCAGTACTTC.

CDR3 DNA: TGTGCCAGGACACTAGCGGGAACGAACACCGGGGAGCTGTTTTTT. This translates into CARTLAGTNTGELFF. V gene TRBV2 combines with J gene TRBJ2-2; 10 nucleotides agree with TRBD2. CDR3 length equals 15 residues. Germline-derived CDR1 and CDR2 are SNHLY and FYNNEI. The trim removed 9 bases at V and 0 bases at J, leaving 4 bases unmatched. The full variable domain, rest sourced from reference TRBV2 and TRBJ2-2, is EPEVTQTPSHQVTQMGQEVILRCVPISNHLYFYWYRQILGQKVEFLVSFYNNEISEKSEIFDDQFSVERPDGSNFTLKIRSTKLEDSAMYFCARTLAGTNTGELFFGEGSRLTVL.

This clone has only one observation. V and J are TRBV5-1 and TRBJ1-2; 7 bases line up with TRBD1. CDR1 SGHRS and CDR2 YFSETQ come from the germline V gene. The CDR3 is 14 amino acids. Trimming cost V 0 bases and J 4 bases; bases outside gene matches: 3. The CDR3, as DNA: TGCGCCAGCAGCTTGGAACAGGGGACCTATGGCTACACCTTC. This sequence encodes CASSLEQGTYGYTF.

The gene calls are TRBV6-5 and TRBJ1-6; TRBD1 might be the D (6 bases). This CDR3 comprises 13 residues. The V and J ends lost 6 bases and 10 bases respectively, with 13 bases between them. Germline CDR1 and CDR2: MNHEY and SVGAGI. CDR3 loop: CASRTGGESPLHF. The DNA for the CDR3 is TGTGCCAGCAGGACAGGTGGGGAATCACCCCTCCACTTT.

The rearrangement joins TRBV7-6 to TRBJ1-3; the match to TRBD1 covers 7 bases. The CDR3 extends over 15 amino acids. Unmatched junction bases numbered 6, after V lost 5 bases and J lost 2 bases. CDR1 is SGHVS and CDR2 is FNYEAQ in the germline V gene. Here the CDR3 reads CASSPGTDTGNTIYF. The CDR3 nucleotides read TGTGCCAGCAGCCCTGGGACAGATACTGGAAACACCATATATTTT.

The rearrangement joins TRBV25-1 to TRBJ2-7; TRBD2 matches 8 bases. The CDR3 has 14 amino acids. After removal of 6 bases from V and 2 bases from J, the junction contained 6 bases not matched to a gene. Germline V gives CDR1 MGHDK, CDR2 SYGVNS. Written as DNA, the CDR3 is TGTGCCAGCAGGGGACTAGTCGACCCCTACGAGCAGTACTTC. Translation: CASRGLVDPYEQYF.

This chain connects TRBV7-8 to TRBJ2-7; D gene uncertain. This CDR3 is built from 16 residues. Deletions cut 5 bases from V and 0 bases from J, with 17 bases between. The germline V gene encodes CDR1 SGHVS and CDR2 FQNEAQ. CDR3: CASSALWALSSYEQYV. The CDR3 DNA follows: TGTGCCAGCAGCGCCTTGTGGGCACTAAGCTCCTACGAGCAGTACGTC.

The chain has TRBV7-9 and TRBJ1-1; the match to TRBD1 covers 8 bases. Germline V gene sequence: CDR1 SEHNR, CDR2 FQNEAQ (reference sequence). The CDR3 loop spans 15 amino acids. The trim removed 3 bases at V and 1 base at J, leaving 4 bases unmatched. CDR3 amino acids: CASSLGQDPNTEAFF. The DNA for the CDR3 is TGTGCCAGCAGCTTGGGACAGGACCCGAACACTGAAGCTTTCTTT.

CDR3 sequence: CASSLSTQPGAEQFF. DNA of the CDR3: TGCGCCAGCAGCTTAAGTACGCAGCCGGGAGCTGAGCAGTTCTTC. V is TRBV5-1 and J is TRBJ2-1; D might be TRBD2 (6 bases). The CDR3 spans 15 residues. Germline V gives CDR1 SGHRS, CDR2 YFSETQ. Trimming took 2 bases from V and 9 from J, leaving 18 bases between them.

The chain employs TRBV6-6 and TRBJ1-2, with D perhaps TRBD1 (6 bases). V was clipped by 5 bases and J by 7 bases, with 17 bases between them. The CDR3 is 14 amino acids. Germline CDR1 is MNHNY and CDR2 is SVGAGI (reference sequence). The CDR3 sequence: CASSPVRGARGYTF. As DNA, the CDR3 is TGTGCCAGCAGTCCCGTGAGGGGGGCCCGTGGCTACACCTTC.

J is TRBJ1-1 and V is TRBV5-4; a weak D match, TRBD1 (5 bases). V lost 6 bases, J lost 4 bases, and 19 bases lay in between. The CDR3 sequence is 15 residues long. The V gene's germline CDR1 is SGHNT and CDR2 YYREEE (reference sequence). CDR3 sequence reads: CASTPHQGSATEAFF. The CDR3 coding sequence is TGTGCCAGCACCCCGCATCAGGGATCGGCCACTGAAGCTTTCTTT.

This clone was seen just once. V gene TRBV7-9 combines with J gene TRBJ2-3, with a possible D match to TRBD2 (5 bases). The CDR3 loop spans 16 amino acids. V lost 1 base and J 3 bases, leaving 14 bases between the germline ends. The germline V gene encodes CDR1 SEHNR and CDR2 FQNEAQ (reference sequence). Written as DNA, the CDR3 is TGTGCCAGCAGCTTAGTAGGCGTCTCGGGGACAGATACGCAGTATTTT. Its protein is CASSLVGVSGTDTQYF.

V is TRBV7-3 and J is TRBJ2-2, with D possibly TRBD2 on 6 matching bases. Germline lookup yields CDR1 SGHTA and CDR2 FQGTGA. The CDR3 spans 13 residues. V was trimmed by 5 bases and J by 5 bases, leaving 9 bases between them. Written as DNA, the CDR3 is TGTGCCAGCAGCCCGGCGGGGACCGGGGAGCTGTTTTTT. It encodes CASSPAGTGELFF.

This chain joins TRBV7-2 and TRBJ1-2, with D hard to call. Germline CDR1 SGHTA, CDR2 FQGNSA. The CDR3 extends over 15 amino acids. V lost 5 bases, J lost 3 bases, and 16 bases lay in between. In nucleotides, the CDR3 is TGTGCCAGCAGCGACTTAGCTGAGGAGCACTATGGCTACACCTTC. Its protein is CASSDLAEEHYGYTF. The full variable domain, its missing parts supplied by reference TRBV7-2 and TRBJ1-2, is GAGVSQSPSNKVTEKGKDVELRCDPISGHTALYWYRQSLGQGLEFLIYFQGNSAPDKSGLPSDRFSAERTGGSVSTLTIQRTQQEDSAVYLCASSDLAEEHYGYTFGSGTRLTVV.

The chain couples TRBV5-4 to TRBJ2-1, with 7 bases that match TRBD2. The CDR3 is made up of 15 amino acids. Germline lookup yields CDR1 SGHNT and CDR2 YYREEE (reference sequence). J was trimmed by 5 bases and V by 4 bases; bases with no gene match: 9. CDR3 coding DNA: TGTGCCAGCAGCCCCGGTAAGCGGGACCACAATGAGCAGTTCTTC. As protein: CASSPGKRDHNEQFF.

The chain couples TRBV28 to TRBJ1-1; D is unclear. CDR3 size: 13 residues. V was pared by 4 bases and J by 0 bases, with 6 bases between. Germline assignment: CDR1 MDHEN and CDR2 SYDVKM. The DNA of the CDR3 is TGTGCCAGCAGTTCATTCCTGAACACTGAAGCTTTCTTT. This encodes CASSSFLNTEAFF.

The chain uses TRBV4-1 and TRBJ1-1, with TRBD1 matching 8 bases. Germline CDR1 and CDR2: MGHRA and YSYEKL. This CDR3 comprises 14 residues. The junction had 3 bases not matched to a gene; V was cut back by 2 bases and J by 4 bases. Here the CDR3 DNA reads TGCGCCAGCAGCCAAAGGACAGGGCGCACTGAAGCTTTCTTT. It codes for CASSQRTGRTEAFF.

The V gene is TRBV6-5, the J gene TRBJ2-1; D is undetermined. Germline CDR1 reads MNHEY; CDR2 reads SVGAGI. The V and J ends lost 5 bases and 2 bases respectively, with 10 bases between them. This CDR3 comprises 14 residues. The CDR3 protein is CASSGFLAYNEQFF. As DNA, the CDR3 is TGTGCCAGCAGTGGGTTCCTAGCCTACAATGAGCAGTTCTTC.

This chain links TRBV9 with TRBJ1-3, with a possible D match to TRBD1 (6 bases). Trimming left V 5 bases short and J 3 bases short, with 12 bases between. The V gene's germline CDR1 is SGDLS and CDR2 YYNGEE. CDR3 length: 14 residues. CDR3 in DNA: TGTGCCAGCAGGAGGGGGATGGATGGAAACACCATATATTTT. Amino acid sequence: CASRRGMDGNTIYF. The full variable domain, with the rest looked up from reference TRBV9 and TRBJ1-3, is DSGVTQTPKHLITATGQRVTLRCSPRSGDLSVYWYQQSLDQGLQFLIQYYNGEERAKGNILERFSAQQFPDLHSELNLSSLELGDSALYFCASRRGMDGNTIYFGEGSWLTVV.

The J gene is TRBJ2-3, the V gene TRBV7-2; 16 bases fit TRBD2. There are 17 residues in the CDR3. Trimming at V came to 0 bases and at J to 4 bases, leaving 1 base not matched to a gene. Germline V gene data show CDR1 as SGHTA and CDR2 as FQGNSA. CDR3 protein: CASSLAGTSGGADTQYF. CDR3 DNA sequence: TGTGCCAGCAGCTTAGCCGGGACTAGCGGGGGGGCAGATACGCAGTATTTT.

The chain uses TRBV29-1 and TRBJ1-5; 9 bases map to TRBD1. The germline CDR1 and CDR2 sequences are SQVTM and ANQGSEA. V lost 4 bases to trimming and J lost 2 bases; unmatched junction nucleotides: 6. This CDR3 comprises 15 residues. The CDR3: CSVVSGTGRNQPQHF. The CDR3 DNA sequence: TGCAGCGTTGTCAGCGGGACAGGGCGCAATCAGCCCCAGCATTTT.